Following are 15 T cell receptor beta chains from one sample sequenced in a study of blood T cell repertoires in COVID-19. Measured with immunoSEQ multiplex PCR; TCRdb has only the in-frame clones, and not every one. The data show over 120,000 clones, 84% seen once. The sequenced material came from peripheral blood. The receptors stem from a human donor in a cohort sampled during active COVID-19.

This chain connects TRBV5-1 to TRBJ1-4, with TRBD1 identical over 7 bases. The CDR3 runs to 15 residues. The J segment lost 0 bases and the V segment lost 4 bases, leaving 3 bases of the junction unmatched. The V gene's germline CDR1 is SGHRS and CDR2 YFSETQ. Written as DNA, the CDR3 is TGCGCCAGCAGCAGAGGGGGCGCAACTAATGAAAAACTGTTTTTT. Amino acid sequence: CASSRGGATNEKLFF.

The gene calls are TRBV5-4 and TRBJ2-1; 7 bases map to TRBD2. This CDR3 is 11 amino acids long. V gave up 3 bases and J gave up 15 bases; unmatched junction bases: 6. The germline V gene has CDR1 SGHNT and CDR2 YYREEE (reference sequence). CDR3 nucleotide sequence: TGTGCCAGCAGCTCCGGGACTAAACGGTTCTTC. Its protein is CASSSGTKRFF.

The J gene is TRBJ2-3, the V gene TRBV30; D gene ambiguous. This CDR3 region has 14 residues. V lost 3 bases to trimming and J lost 3 bases, with 13 bases between them. Germline lookup yields CDR1 GTSNPN and CDR2 SVGIG (reference sequence). As DNA, the CDR3 is TGTGCCTGGAGCGGTAGCTCAATTACAGATACGCAGTATTTT. It translates to CAWSGSSITDTQYF.

This chain connects TRBV9 to TRBJ2-2; maybe TRBD1 (5 bases). Germline V gives CDR1 SGDLS, CDR2 YYNGEE. The CDR3 is made up of 15 amino acids. V was shortened by 5 bases and J by 3 bases, with 14 bases between the two germline ends. The CDR3 DNA reads TGTGCCAGCAGTGTCAAGGGGCGCGACACCGGGGAGCTGTTTTTT. It specifies CASSVKGRDTGELFF. The whole variable domain, filled in from reference TRBV9 and TRBJ2-2, reads DSGVTQTPKHLITATGQRVTLRCSPRSGDLSVYWYQQSLDQGLQFLIQYYNGEERAKGNILERFSAQQFPDLHSELNLSSLELGDSALYFCASSVKGRDTGELFFGEGSRLTVL.

V is TRBV5-4 and J is TRBJ1-2; 8 bases align to TRBD1. Losses at the gene ends were 0 bases for V and 0 bases for J; bases not matched to a gene: 7. There are 17 residues in the CDR3. CDR1 is SGHNT and CDR2 is YYREEE in the germline V gene (reference sequence). As DNA, the CDR3 is TGTGCCAGCAGCTTGGTGGTGGGGACAGGTTCTAACTATGGCTACACCTTC. Residues: CASSLVVGTGSNYGYTF.

The chain carries TRBV5-1 and TRBJ1-1; a weak D match, TRBD1 (5 bases). This CDR3 contains 14 residues. V lost 2 bases and J lost 1, with 9 bases in between. The germline V gene has CDR1 SGHRS and CDR2 YFSETQ. CDR3 sequence (DNA): TGCGCCAGCAGCTTCCAAGGGGCGAACACTGAAGCTTTCTTT. Its protein is CASSFQGANTEAFF.

The chain is built from TRBV7-9 and TRBJ1-6; 8 bases match TRBD1. The germline V gene encodes CDR1 SEHNR and CDR2 FQNEAQ (reference sequence). Germline trimming cut 8 bases from V and 7 bases from J; bases unmatched to any gene: 13. This CDR3 spans 16 amino acids. In nucleotides, the CDR3 is TGTGCCAGCCGCACAGCCGGACAGGGTTACAATTCACCCCTCCACTTT. Encoded protein: CASRTAGQGYNSPLHF.

The V and J genes are TRBV7-2 and TRBJ2-1, with TRBD2 identical over 8 bases. The CDR3 has 14 amino acids. The V gene's germline CDR1 is SGHTA and CDR2 FQGNSA. Trimming took 5 bases from V and 4 from J; bases not matched to a gene: 4. CDR3 sequence: CASSPGGAYNEQFF. The CDR3 bases are TGTGCCAGCAGCCCCGGGGGGGCGTACAATGAGCAGTTCTTC.

This chain uses TRBV3-1 (or the pseudogene TRBV3-2) with TRBJ2-3, with TRBD2 matching over 9 bases. The V segment lost 0 bases and the J segment 1 base; nucleotides outside the gene matches: 5. CDR1 is LGHDT and CDR2 is YNNKEL in the germline V gene (reference sequence). This CDR3 spans 17 amino acids. Written as DNA, the CDR3 is TGTGCCAGCAGCCAAGATTTTTCTAGCGGGGGCACAGATACGCAGTATTTT. This sequence encodes CASSQDFSSGGTDTQYF.

The V and J genes are TRBV5-1 and TRBJ1-2, with TRBD1 matching over 10 bases. V lost 4 bases to trimming and J lost 8 bases; unmatched junction nucleotides: 11. This CDR3 region has 15 residues. The V gene's germline CDR1 is SGHRS and CDR2 YFSETQ. The CDR3 reads CASSTTGQGGYGYTF. The CDR3 bases are TGCGCCAGCAGCACCACAGGACAGGGGGGTTACGGCTACACCTTC.

The sample holds one count of this clone. This sequence joins TRBV11-3 and TRBJ2-5; 8 positions agree with TRBD2. This CDR3 spans 14 amino acids. Trimming removed 5 bases from V and 2 bases from J; junction bases left unmatched: 4. In germline, CDR1 is SGHNT, CDR2 YENEEA. The CDR3, as DNA: TGTGCCAGCAGCGCTCGACTAGCGCAAGAGACCCAGTACTTC. It yields the protein CASSARLAQETQYF.

The chain carries TRBV5-1 and TRBJ2-7, with D possibly matching TRBD2 (5 bases). The V end was cut by 0 bases, the J end by 3 bases, with 10 bases between. The CDR3 is 14 amino acids. Germline V lookup: CDR1 SGHRS, CDR2 YFSETQ. CDR3 in DNA: TGCGCCAGCAGCTTGGGGAGTGGAGGCTACGAGCAGTACTTC. This encodes CASSLGSGGYEQYF.

J is TRBJ1-4 and V is TRBV11-3, with a possible D match to TRBD1 (6 bases). The CDR3 loop spans 15 amino acids. Looked up from germline, CDR1 is SGHNT and CDR2 is YENEEA. V was shortened by 1 base and J by 0 bases, with 6 bases between the two germline ends. For the CDR3, the DNA is TGTGCCAGCAGCTTAGGACAGGCAACTAATGAAAAACTGTTTTTT. It specifies CASSLGQATNEKLFF.

This clone occurred once. The chain uses TRBV4-1 and TRBJ2-1; 14 nucleotides line up with TRBD2. The CDR3 extends over 18 amino acids. V lost 0 bases to trimming and J lost 8 bases; unmatched junction nucleotides: 9. Germline-derived CDR1 and CDR2 are MGHRA and YSYEKL. CDR3: CASSQEFRGLAGVDEQFF. Written as DNA, the CDR3 is TGCGCCAGCAGCCAAGAATTCAGGGGACTAGCGGGGGTCGATGAGCAGTTCTTC.

The chain combines TRBV11-3 with TRBJ2-4; TRBD2 agrees at 12 bases. This CDR3 is 16 amino acids long. Germline trimming cut 5 bases from V and 6 bases from J; bases unmatched to any gene: 8. Germline V gene lookup returns CDR1 SGHNT and CDR2 YENEEA. CDR3 DNA: TGTGCCAGCAGCCCCGGACTAGCGGGGAACTCAAACATTCAGTACTTC. Amino acids: CASSPGLAGNSNIQYF.